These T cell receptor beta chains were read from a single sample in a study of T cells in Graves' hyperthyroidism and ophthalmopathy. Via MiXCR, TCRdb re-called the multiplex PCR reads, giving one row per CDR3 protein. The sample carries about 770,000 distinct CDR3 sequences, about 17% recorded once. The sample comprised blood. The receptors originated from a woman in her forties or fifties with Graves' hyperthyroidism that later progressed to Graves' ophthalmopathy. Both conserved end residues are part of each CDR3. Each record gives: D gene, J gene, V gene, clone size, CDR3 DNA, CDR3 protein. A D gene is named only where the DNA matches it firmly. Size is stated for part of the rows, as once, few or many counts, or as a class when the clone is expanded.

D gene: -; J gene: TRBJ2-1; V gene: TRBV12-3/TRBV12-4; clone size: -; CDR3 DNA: TGTGCCATCATCGAGCGTTCAGACTACAATGAGCAGTTCTTC; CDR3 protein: CAIIERSDYNEQFF
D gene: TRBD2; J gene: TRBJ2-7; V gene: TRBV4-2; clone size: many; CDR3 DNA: TGTGCCAGCAGCCCCTCAAGGGCTAGCGGGGTACCCTACGAGCAGTACTTC; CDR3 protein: CASSPSRASGVPYEQYF
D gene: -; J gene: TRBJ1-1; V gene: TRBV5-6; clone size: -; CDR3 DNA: TGTGCCAGCAGCCCTGAATTGATCACTGAAGCTTTCTTT; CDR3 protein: CASSPELITEAFF
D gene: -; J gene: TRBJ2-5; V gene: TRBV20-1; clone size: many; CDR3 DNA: TGCAGTGCTAGAGATCAGGAGGTGGACGGCTGGGAGACCCAGTACTTC; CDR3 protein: CSARDQEVDGWETQYF
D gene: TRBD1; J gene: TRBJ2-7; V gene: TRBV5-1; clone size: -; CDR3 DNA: TGCGCCAGCAGCTCCAGACCAGGGACAGTGTCCTACGAGCAGTACTTC; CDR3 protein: CASSSRPGTVSYEQYF
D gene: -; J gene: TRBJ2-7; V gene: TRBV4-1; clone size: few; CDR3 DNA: TGCGCCAGCAGCCAGGGGGACTCCACCTACGAGCAGTACTTC; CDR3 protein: CASSQGDSTYEQYF
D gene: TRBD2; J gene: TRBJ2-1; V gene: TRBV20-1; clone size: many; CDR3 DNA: TGCAGTGCTAGAAAGGGACTAGCGGCTTACAATGAGCAGTTCTTC; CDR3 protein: CSARKGLAAYNEQFF
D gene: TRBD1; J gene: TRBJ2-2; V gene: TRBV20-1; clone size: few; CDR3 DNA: TGCAGTGCTAGTGGGACAGGTGCTAACACCGGGGAGCTGTTTTTT; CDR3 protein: CSASGTGANTGELFF
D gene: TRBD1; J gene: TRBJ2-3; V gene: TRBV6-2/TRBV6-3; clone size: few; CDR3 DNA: TGTGCCAGCATGGGACAGGGGTCAGATACGCAGTATTTT; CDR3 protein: CASMGQGSDTQYF
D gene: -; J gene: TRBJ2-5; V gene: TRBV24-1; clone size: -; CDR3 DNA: TGTGCCGCCAGTGATGGGGGGCAGGGACAAGAGACCCAGTACTTC; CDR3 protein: CAASDGGQGQETQYF
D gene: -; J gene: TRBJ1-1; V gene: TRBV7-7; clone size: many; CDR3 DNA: TGTGCTAGCAGGTGGGACACCAACACTGAAGCTTTCTTT; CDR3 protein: CASRWDTNTEAFF
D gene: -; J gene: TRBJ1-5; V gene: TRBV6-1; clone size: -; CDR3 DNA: TGTGCCAGCTCCCCTGGGGACATCGCAATTAGCAATCAGCCCCAGCATTTT; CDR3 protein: CASSPGDIAISNQPQHF
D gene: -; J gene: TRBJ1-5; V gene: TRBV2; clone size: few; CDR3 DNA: TGTGCCAGCAGCCAGAGGGACGGGAAAAATCAGCCCCAGCATTTT; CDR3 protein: CASSQRDGKNQPQHF
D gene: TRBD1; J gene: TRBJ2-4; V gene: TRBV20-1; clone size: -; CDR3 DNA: TGCAGTGCCAAAGCTGGACAGGGTGAGATTCTGTACTTC; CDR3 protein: CSAKAGQGEILYF
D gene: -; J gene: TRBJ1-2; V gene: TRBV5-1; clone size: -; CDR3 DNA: TGCGCCAGCAGCCCCCCGGCAGGGGTTCATGGCTACACCTTC; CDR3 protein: CASSPPAGVHGYTF
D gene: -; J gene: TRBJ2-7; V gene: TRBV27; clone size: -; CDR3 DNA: TGTGCCAGCAGCCTGGAGGGCCCGGGATACGAGCAGTACTTC; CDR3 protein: CASSLEGPGYEQYF
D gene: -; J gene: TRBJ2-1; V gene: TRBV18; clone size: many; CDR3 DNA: TGTGCCAGCTCACCCCTAACGGGCGACAATGAGCAGTTCTTC; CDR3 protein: CASSPLTGDNEQFF
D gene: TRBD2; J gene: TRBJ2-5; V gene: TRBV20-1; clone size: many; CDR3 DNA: TGCAGTGCACTGCAAATAGCGGGGCGGAAGACCCAGTACTTC; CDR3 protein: CSALQIAGRKTQYF
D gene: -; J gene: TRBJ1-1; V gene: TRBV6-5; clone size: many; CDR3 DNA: TGTGCCAGCAGTTACTCGACCGGCAGTGAAGCTTTCTTT; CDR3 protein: CASSYSTGSEAFF
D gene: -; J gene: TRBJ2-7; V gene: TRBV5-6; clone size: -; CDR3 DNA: TGTGCCAGCAGGGAAACAGGGGAGGTCGACGAGCAGTACTTC; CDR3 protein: CASRETGEVDEQYF
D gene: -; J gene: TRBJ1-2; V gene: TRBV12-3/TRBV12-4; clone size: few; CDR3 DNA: TGTGCCAGCAGCCGGGGGAGGGGCTACACCTTC; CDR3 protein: CASSRGRGYTF
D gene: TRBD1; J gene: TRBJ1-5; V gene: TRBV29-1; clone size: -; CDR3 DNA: TGCAGCGCCGCCAACAGGGGGCATGATCAGCCCCAGCATTTT; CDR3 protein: CSAANRGHDQPQHF
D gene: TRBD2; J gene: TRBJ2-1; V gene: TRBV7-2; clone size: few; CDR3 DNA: TGTGCCAGCAGCTTAAAGCGGGGGGGCTCCTACAATGAGCAGTTCTTC; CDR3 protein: CASSLKRGGSYNEQFF
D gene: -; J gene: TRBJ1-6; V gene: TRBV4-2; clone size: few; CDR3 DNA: TGTGCCAGCAGCCAAGATGCAGGGCCTAATTCACCCCTCCACTTT; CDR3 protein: CASSQDAGPNSPLHF
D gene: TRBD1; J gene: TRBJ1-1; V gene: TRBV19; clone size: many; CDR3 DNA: TGTGCCAGTATTCTATATGCGGACAGGGGTGGTGAAGCTTTCTTT; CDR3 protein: CASILYADRGGEAFF
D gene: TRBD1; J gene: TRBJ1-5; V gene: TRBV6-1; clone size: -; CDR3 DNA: TGTGCCAGCACTCAGGACAGGAGTAGCAATCAGCCCCAGCATTTT; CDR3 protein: CASTQDRSSNQPQHF
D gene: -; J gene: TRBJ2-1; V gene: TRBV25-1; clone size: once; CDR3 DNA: TGTGCCAGCAGTGAATACGGGCCCCTTAGGGGGGGGCCTGGGGAGCAGTTCTTC; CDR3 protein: CASSEYGPLRGGPGEQFF
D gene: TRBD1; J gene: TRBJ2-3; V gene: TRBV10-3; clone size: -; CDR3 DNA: TGTGCCATCACCTCGACAGGGGAGGCCACAGATACGCAGTATTTT; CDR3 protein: CAITSTGEATDTQYF
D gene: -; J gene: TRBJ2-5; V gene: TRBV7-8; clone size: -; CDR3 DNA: TGTGCCAGCAGCTTGGTGGGGGCAGCTGGAGAGACCCAGTACTTC; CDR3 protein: CASSLVGAAGETQYF
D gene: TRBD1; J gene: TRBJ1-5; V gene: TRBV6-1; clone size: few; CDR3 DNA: TGTGCCAGCAGGCAACAGGGGATCGGCAATCAGCCCCAGCATTTT; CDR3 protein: CASRQQGIGNQPQHF
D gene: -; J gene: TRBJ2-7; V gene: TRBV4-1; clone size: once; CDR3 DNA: TGCGCCAGCAGCCCCCCATTACGGGACATCGTCTCCTACGAGCAGTACTTC; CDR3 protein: CASSPPLRDIVSYEQYF
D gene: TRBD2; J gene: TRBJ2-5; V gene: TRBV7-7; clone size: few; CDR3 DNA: TGTGCTAGCAGCCTTCAACTAGCGGAAGAGACCCAGTACTTC; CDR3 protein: CASSLQLAEETQYF
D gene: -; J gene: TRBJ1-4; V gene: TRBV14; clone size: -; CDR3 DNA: TGTGCCAGCAGCGGTGGGTTTACAACTAATGAAAAACTGTTTTTT; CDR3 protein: CASSGGFTTNEKLFF
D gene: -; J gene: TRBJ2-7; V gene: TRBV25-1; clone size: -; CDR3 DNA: TGTGCCAGCAGTGATGAGGGAAGAATAACCTCCTACGAGCAGTACTTC; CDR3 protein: CASSDEGRITSYEQYF
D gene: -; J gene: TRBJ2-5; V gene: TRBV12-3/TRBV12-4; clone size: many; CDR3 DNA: TGTGCCAGCGGGCCCCGGGAGACCCAGTACTTC; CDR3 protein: CASGPRETQYF
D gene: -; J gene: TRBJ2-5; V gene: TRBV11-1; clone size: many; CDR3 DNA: TGTGCCAGCAGCCAGGTCGGGGCAAACCAAGAGACCCAGTACTTC; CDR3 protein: CASSQVGANQETQYF
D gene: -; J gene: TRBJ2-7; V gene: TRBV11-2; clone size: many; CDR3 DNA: TGTGCCAGCAGCTTAAATCGACAGGTCGTCTACGAGCAGTACTTC; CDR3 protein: CASSLNRQVVYEQYF
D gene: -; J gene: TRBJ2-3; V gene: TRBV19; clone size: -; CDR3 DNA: TGTGCCAGTAAAGATCGGGGCGCGTGGACAGATACGCAGTATTTT; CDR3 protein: CASKDRGAWTDTQYF
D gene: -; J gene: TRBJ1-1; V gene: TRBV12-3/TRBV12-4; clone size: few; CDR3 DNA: TGTGCCAGCAGACAGTCCCCGGGGCATGAAGCTTTCTTT; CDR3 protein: CASRQSPGHEAFF
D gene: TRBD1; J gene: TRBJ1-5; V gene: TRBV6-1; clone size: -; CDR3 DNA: TGTGCCAGCAGCCCGCCCGGGACAGGAGGTCAGCCCCAGCATTTT; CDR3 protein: CASSPPGTGGQPQHF
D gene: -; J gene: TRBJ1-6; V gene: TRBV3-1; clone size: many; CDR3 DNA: TGTGCCAGCAGCCAAGAGGGCGGCAGGCCAAGCTCCTATAATTCACCCCTCCACTTT; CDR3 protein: CASSQEGGRPSSYNSPLHF
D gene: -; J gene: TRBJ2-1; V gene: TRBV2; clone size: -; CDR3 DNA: TGTGCCAGCAATCTAGCCTCGTCCTACAATGAGCAGTTCTTC; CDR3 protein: CASNLASSYNEQFF
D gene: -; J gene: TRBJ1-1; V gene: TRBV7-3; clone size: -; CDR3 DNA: TGTGCCAGCAGCTCATCGGGTACCCCGCACGGAGCTTTCTTT; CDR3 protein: CASSSSGTPHGAFF
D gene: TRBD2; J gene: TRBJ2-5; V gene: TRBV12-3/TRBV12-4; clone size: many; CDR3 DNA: TGTGCCAGCAGTTGGGGGGGGGGAGGATGGGGAGAGACCCAGTACTTC; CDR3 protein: CASSWGGGGWGETQYF
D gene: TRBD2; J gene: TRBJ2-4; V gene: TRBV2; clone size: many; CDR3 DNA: TGTGCCAGCAACCCCGTGGGCAGCGGGGGGAACATTCAGTACTTC; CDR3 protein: CASNPVGSGGNIQYF
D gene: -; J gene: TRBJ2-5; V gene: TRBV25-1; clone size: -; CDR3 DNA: TGTGCCAGCAGTGCGGCAGCGCAAGAGACCCAGTACTTC; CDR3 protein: CASSAAAQETQYF
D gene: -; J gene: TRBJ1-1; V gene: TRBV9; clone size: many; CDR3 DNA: TGTGCCAGCAGGTCGGGACACTCGAACACTGAAGCTTTCTTT; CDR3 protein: CASRSGHSNTEAFF
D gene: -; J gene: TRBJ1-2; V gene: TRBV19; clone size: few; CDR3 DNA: TGTGCCAGTAGTAAGGGGGGCAGGGGCACCGACTATGGCTACACCTTC; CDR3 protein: CASSKGGRGTDYGYTF
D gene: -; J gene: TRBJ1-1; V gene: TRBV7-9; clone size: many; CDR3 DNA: TGTGCCAGCAGCTTGGCCTTACAGAACGAAGCTTTCTTT; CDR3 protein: CASSLALQNEAFF
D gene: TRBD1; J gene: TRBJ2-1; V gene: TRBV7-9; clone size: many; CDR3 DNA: TGTGCCAGCAGCCCGGGACAGGGGCCAGACAATGAGCAGTTCTTC; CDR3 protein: CASSPGQGPDNEQFF
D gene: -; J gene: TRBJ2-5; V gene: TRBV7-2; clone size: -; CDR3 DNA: TGTGCCAGCAGCCCAGGGCAGACTGGGACCCAGTACTTC; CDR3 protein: CASSPGQTGTQYF
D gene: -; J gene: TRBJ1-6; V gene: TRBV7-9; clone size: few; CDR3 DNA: TGTGCCAGCAGCTTAAACGTTGTGAATTCACCCCTCCACTTT; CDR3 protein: CASSLNVVNSPLHF
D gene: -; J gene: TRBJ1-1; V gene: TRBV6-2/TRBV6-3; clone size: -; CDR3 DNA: TGTGCCAGCAGGGGGAGGGACAACCTGAACACTGAAGCTTTCTTT; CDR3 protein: CASRGRDNLNTEAFF
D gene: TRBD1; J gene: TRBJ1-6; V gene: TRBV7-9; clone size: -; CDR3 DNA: TGTGCCAGCAGCTTCTTGGACAGGGCTAGTTCATCCCTCCACTTT; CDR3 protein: CASSFLDRASSSLHF
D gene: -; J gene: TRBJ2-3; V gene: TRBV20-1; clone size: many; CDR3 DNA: TGCAGTACCGGGACTTTCACAGATACGCAGTATTTT; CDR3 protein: CSTGTFTDTQYF
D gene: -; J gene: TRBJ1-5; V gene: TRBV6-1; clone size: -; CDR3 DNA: TGTGCCAGCCGGGGGGTCAATCAGCCCCAGCATTTT; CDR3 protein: CASRGVNQPQHF